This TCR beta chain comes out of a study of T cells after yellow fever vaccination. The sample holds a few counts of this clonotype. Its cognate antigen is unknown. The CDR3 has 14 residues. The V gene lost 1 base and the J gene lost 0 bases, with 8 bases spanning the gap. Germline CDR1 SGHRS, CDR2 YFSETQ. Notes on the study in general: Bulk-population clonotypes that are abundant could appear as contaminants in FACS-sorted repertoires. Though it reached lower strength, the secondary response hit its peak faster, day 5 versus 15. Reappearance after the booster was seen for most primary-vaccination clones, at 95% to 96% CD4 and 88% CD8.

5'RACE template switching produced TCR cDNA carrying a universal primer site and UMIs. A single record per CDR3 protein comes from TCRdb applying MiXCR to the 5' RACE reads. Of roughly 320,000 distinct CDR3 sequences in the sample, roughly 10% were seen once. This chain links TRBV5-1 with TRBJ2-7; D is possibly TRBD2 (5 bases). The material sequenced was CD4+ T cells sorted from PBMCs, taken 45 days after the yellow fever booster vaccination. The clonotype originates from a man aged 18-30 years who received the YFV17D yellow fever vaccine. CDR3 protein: CASSLTGISYEQYF. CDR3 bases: TGCGCCAGCAGCTTGACGGGGATCTCCTACGAGCAGTACTTC.